This T cell receptor beta chain appears in the sequencing data of a study of shared clonotypes between healthy human individuals. The study, taken as a whole, reports: Among non-shared clonotypes, generation probabilities were lower than among those shared by all four donors.

Sequencing used immunoSEQ multiplex PCR; TCRdb keeps in-frame clones, though not all of them. The sample consists of approximately 2.3 million clones, more than 80% of them appearing once. As to this clone: What it recognizes is unknown. The same CDR3 can be traced to other DNA sequences in this sample.

The CDR3 has 16 amino acids. V lost 2 bases, J lost 4 bases, and 1 base stayed unmatched. Germline V gene lookup returns CDR1 SGDLS and CDR2 YYNGEE. The chain employs TRBV9 and TRBJ2-2; 14 bases are shared with TRBD2. This TCR was recovered from a man younger than 30 in good health. Some clones in this sample may be carry-over from other donors' samples. Source material: naive CD4+ T cells from PBMCs. This sample's subset: CD45RA+ positively selected. CDR3 residues: CASSVGTSGSTGELFF. The CDR3, as DNA: TGTGCCAGCAGCGTGGGGACTAGCGGGAGCACCGGGGAGCTGTTTTTT.